A single sample is the source of the 12 T cell receptor beta chains below, sequenced in a study of T cells expressing NK-cell markers. TCRdb reprocessed the 5' RACE reads; each CDR3 protein has one entry and no DNA is given. This listing includes almost 450,000 distinct CDR3 sequences. What was sequenced was blood T cells: a sorted CD56 or NKG2C T cell subset, CD4+ or CD8+ T cells, or bulk PBMC T cells (not recorded which). The receptors here all came from a woman between 18 and 70 years old in good health.

V usage is TRBV19 and J usage is TRBJ2-3. This CDR3 contains 16 residues. Germline CDR1 LNHDA, CDR2 SQIVND (reference sequence). CDR3 in amino acids: CASTPFGMASTDTQYF.

The V and J genes are TRBV7-2 and TRBJ1-5. The CDR3 length is 15 residues. Germline values: CDR1 SGHTA, CDR2 FQGNSA. CDR3 amino acids: CASSPTSQPNQPQHF. Full variable domain (outside the CDR3, taken from reference TRBV7-2 and TRBJ1-5): GAGVSQSPSNKVTEKGKDVELRCDPISGHTALYWYRQSLGQGLEFLIYFQGNSAPDKSGLPSDRFSAERTGGSVSTLTIQRTQQEDSAVYLCASSPTSQPNQPQHFGDGTRLSIL.

The chain links TRBV9 to TRBJ2-2. The CDR3 sequence is 11 residues long. The V gene's germline CDR1 is SGDLS and CDR2 YYNGEE. The CDR3 loop is CASSPHWELFF.

This chain joins TRBV24-1 and TRBJ2-1; the TCRdb D gene call, TRBD2, has no DNA to confirm it. Germline values: CDR1 KGHDR, CDR2 SFDVKD. This CDR3 spans 15 amino acids. The CDR3 protein is CATSDTTSGRFEQFF.

This chain links TRBV20-1 with TRBJ1-4; checking the TCRdb D call of TRBD1 is not possible without DNA. Germline lookup yields CDR1 DFQATT and CDR2 SNEGSKA (reference sequence). There are 12 residues in the CDR3. This CDR3 is CSARDIGRELFF.

This chain joins TRBV7-2 and TRBJ2-1; checking the TCRdb D call of TRBD2 is not possible without DNA. Germline-derived CDR1 and CDR2 are SGHTA and FQGNSA. The CDR3 contains 16 residues. The chain's CDR3 is CASSPRLAGNYNEQFF.

This chain joins TRBV25-1 and TRBJ2-7; TCRdb indicates TRBD2, and absent DNA this call remains unverified. This CDR3 is 16 amino acids long. CDR1 and CDR2 (germline): MGHDK, SYGVNS. The chain's CDR3 is CASSERGIAGGHEQYF.

This sequence joins TRBV5-5 and TRBJ2-7. This CDR3 contains 11 residues. Germline lookup yields CDR1 SGHKS and CDR2 YYEKEE (reference sequence). CDR3 amino acids: CASSLYQEQYF.

This sequence joins TRBV11-3 and TRBJ2-7; as DNA is missing, the TRBD2 call by TCRdb cannot be tested. The CDR3 covers 13 residues. The germline V gene encodes CDR1 SGHNT and CDR2 YENEEA. The CDR3 sequence: CASSSGWGYEQYF.

This chain links TRBV30 with TRBJ2-7; TCRdb outputs TRBD2, but without DNA this stays unchecked. Germline V gives CDR1 GTSNPN, CDR2 SVGIG (reference sequence). The CDR3 is made up of 15 amino acids. CDR3: CAWSAGTAGGREQYF.

The gene calls are TRBV7-9 and TRBJ2-4; TCRdb proposes TRBD1, but this gene call is untestable without DNA. The germline gives CDR1 SEHNR, CDR2 FQNEAQ (reference sequence). This CDR3 comprises 13 residues. The CDR3 is CASSRTGKNIQYF.

V gene TRBV12-3 or TRBV12-4 combines with J gene TRBJ1-1; checking the TCRdb D call of TRBD1 is not possible without DNA. This CDR3 spans 15 amino acids. The CDR3 protein is CASSGGRTMNTEAFF.